These 17 T cell receptor beta chains were sequenced from one sample in a study of regulatory T cells in long-lasting Graves disease. CDR3 regions were amplified by Arm-PCR using iRepertoire HTBI primers to build TCR beta libraries. TCRdb re-derived calls from the multiplex PCR reads in MiXCR, one entry per CDR3 protein. This table holds 250,000 to 300,000 distinct CDR3 sequences, around 20% found once. Time point of the sample: persistent/refractory GD, antithyroid drugs over 5 years with positive TRAb. Isolated PBMC RNA provided the starting material for the TCR library. Sample: peripheral blood mononuclear cells (PBMCs), taken when the disease was refractory, from a patient treated with antithyroid drugs. These receptors were taken from a female donor with Graves disease.

This clonotype occurred a few times. This rearrangement joins TRBV2 to TRBJ2-1, with TRBD2 matching over 10 bases. Unmatched junction bases numbered 14, after V lost 7 bases and J lost 2 bases. This CDR3 has 18 residues. Germline CDR1 and CDR2: SNHLY and FYNNEI. The CDR3, as DNA: TGTGCCAGCACCCAGGCAACTAGCGGGACGTCAGCCTACAATGAGCAGTTCTTC. Its translation is CASTQATSGTSAYNEQFF.

The chain has TRBV4-1 and TRBJ1-3; TRBD1 agrees at 8 bases. Germline-derived CDR1 and CDR2 are MGHRA and YSYEKL. The length of the CDR3 is 15 residues. The J segment lost 6 bases and the V segment lost 6 bases, leaving 10 bases of the junction unmatched. The CDR3 region is CASSLSGQVENTIYF. CDR3 sequence (DNA): TGCGCCAGCAGTCTGTCGGGACAGGTAGAAAACACCATATATTTT.

The chain is built from TRBV29-1 and TRBJ2-5, with D possibly being TRBD1 (6 bases). Trimming removed 6 bases at V and 2 bases at J, with 16 bases between. Germline CDR1 and CDR2: SQVTM and ANQGSEA. This CDR3 contains 14 residues. In nucleotides, the CDR3 is TGCAGCGTCCGCCGTTGGACAGAACAAGAGACCCAGTACTTC. Protein product: CSVRRWTEQETQYF.

This clonotype was seen a few times. The CDR3 DNA sequence: TGCAGTGCTAGACTAGCCGGGAACTACGAGCAGTACTTC. Protein sequence: CSARLAGNYEQYF. The V gene is TRBV20-1, the J gene TRBJ2-7; D might be TRBD2 (5 bases). CDR3 length: 13 amino acids. Germline-derived CDR1 and CDR2 are DFQATT and SNEGSKA (reference sequence). Trimming pared 2 bases from V and 3 bases from J, leaving 11 bases between.

This clonotype was recorded at least ten times. This chain links TRBV20-1 with TRBJ2-7; TRBD1 might be the D (6 bases). The CDR3 runs 14 residues. V was shortened by 5 bases and J by 2 bases, with 16 bases between the two germline ends. Germline values: CDR1 DFQATT, CDR2 SNEGSKA (reference sequence). The CDR3 DNA reads TGCAGTGCTCCCACCGACAGGAACCCCTACGAGCAGTACTTC. Protein sequence: CSAPTDRNPYEQYF.

Many counts were recorded for this clonotype. V gene TRBV16 combines with J gene TRBJ1-5, with 8 nucleotides matching TRBD1. The CDR3 length is 14 residues. J lost 2 bases, V lost 3 bases, and 0 bases had no gene match. Germline V gene data show CDR1 as KGHSY and CDR2 as FQNENV. CDR3 region: CASSQGQGNQPQHF. Here the CDR3 DNA reads TGTGCCAGCAGCCAGGGACAGGGCAATCAGCCCCAGCATTTT.

This clonotype was counted a few times. The genes are TRBV7-2 and TRBJ1-2; D ambiguous. The CDR3 consists of 15 residues. Per the germline V gene, CDR1 is SGHTA and CDR2 is FQGNSA. V lost 1 base to trimming and J lost 3 bases, with 12 bases between them. The CDR3 loop is CASSLVMAVDYGYTF. The DNA for the CDR3 is TGTGCCAGCAGCTTAGTCATGGCAGTGGACTATGGCTACACCTTC. The variable domain in full, completed from reference TRBV7-2 and TRBJ1-2, reads GAGVSQSPSNKVTEKGKDVELRCDPISGHTALYWYRQSLGQGLEFLIYFQGNSAPDKSGLPSDRFSAERTGGSVSTLTIQRTQQEDSAVYLCASSLVMAVDYGYTFGSGTRLTVV.

The chain combines TRBV15 with TRBJ1-1; unclear D gene. Germline V gene lookup returns CDR1 LNHNV and CDR2 YYDKDF (reference sequence). The CDR3 totals 13 residues. V shed 5 bases and J shed 1 base, with 8 bases lying between them. CDR3 loop: CATSQVANTEAFF. The DNA for the CDR3 is TGTGCCACCAGCCAGGTGGCGAACACTGAAGCTTTCTTT.

This clonotype was detected a few times. The chain carries TRBV19 and TRBJ1-2; a possible D gene is TRBD1 (6 bases). Germline assignment: CDR1 LNHDA and CDR2 SQIVND (reference sequence). Trimming shortened V by 6 bases and J by 8 bases, and 25 bases separated the two germline ends. This CDR3 spans 16 amino acids. The CDR3 coding sequence is TGTGCCAGTAGCCTGACAGGACTCGTTTCTGGGAGGGGCTACACCTTC. Its protein is CASSLTGLVSGRGYTF.

V gene TRBV5-4 combines with J gene TRBJ2-7; 7 bases match TRBD1. This CDR3 region has 13 residues. With 4 bases clipped from V and 7 bases from J, the junction kept 8 bases outside the gene matches. Germline values: CDR1 SGHNT, CDR2 YYREEE (reference sequence). The CDR3 region is CASSLRGQEEQYF. The CDR3 DNA is TGTGCCAGCAGCCTGAGGGGGCAGGAAGAGCAGTACTTC. Supplemented by reference TRBV5-4 and TRBJ2-7, the full variable domain reads ETGVTQSPTHLIKTRGQQVTLRCSSQSGHNTVSWYQQALGQGPQFIFQYYREEENGRGNFPPRFSGLQFPNYSSELNVNALELDDSALYLCASSLRGQEEQYFGPGTRLTVT.

This clonotype was counted between two and nine times. J is TRBJ1-4 and V is TRBV7-9; D remains unclear. The CDR3 is 12 amino acids. Deletions cut 6 bases from V and 10 bases from J, with 12 bases between. Germline loops: CDR1 SEHNR, CDR2 FQNEAQ (reference sequence). For the CDR3, the DNA is TGTGCCAGCAGGGAACGGACCGGAAAACTGTTTTTT. It encodes CASRERTGKLFF.

This clonotype was seen only a few times. At one boundary the junction diverges from the germline segment, which might be a read error. V is TRBV7-9 and J is TRBJ1-5; a possible D gene is TRBD1 (6 bases). Per germline, CDR1 SEHNR and CDR2 FQNEAQ (reference sequence). This CDR3 is built from 13 residues. CDR3: CASSLGGQAPSDF. In DNA form, the CDR3 reads TGTGCCAGCAGCTTAGGGGGACAAGCCCCGTCGGATTTT.

In the case of this clonotype: Since no conserved phenylalanine or tryptophan closes the CDR3, a read error is the likely cause. V gene TRBV6-5 combines with J gene TRBJ2-5; D is unresolved. Per the germline V gene, CDR1 is MNHEY and CDR2 is SVGAGI. This CDR3 comprises 14 residues. Trimming pared 2 bases from V and 2 bases from J, leaving 9 bases between. CDR3 protein: CASSYPDEQETQYL. For the CDR3, the DNA is TGTGCCAGCAGTTACCCGGACGAGCAAGAGACCCAGTACCTC.

With respect to this clonotype: A read error may explain this, as a much larger clone is one base away. The rearrangement joins TRBV20-1 to TRBJ2-7, with a weak D call TRBD1 (6 bases). This CDR3 contains 14 residues. Germline V gene data show CDR1 as DFQATT and CDR2 as SNEGSKA (reference sequence). CDR3 sequence (DNA): TGCAGTGCTAGAGAGCATGGGGGCGTCGGCGAGCGGTACTTC. This encodes CSAREHGGVGERYF.

In its sample, this clonotype was seen a few times. V is TRBV9 and J is TRBJ1-1, with 8 nucleotides matching TRBD1. The CDR3 extends over 14 amino acids. Trimming took 0 bases from V and 5 from J; bases not matched to a gene: 3. CDR1 is SGDLS and CDR2 is YYNGEE in the germline V gene. The CDR3 is CASSVGRGRTEAFF. The CDR3 DNA sequence: TGTGCCAGCAGCGTAGGCAGGGGGCGGACTGAAGCTTTCTTT. The entire variable domain, with the rest obtained from reference TRBV9 and TRBJ1-1, is as follows: DSGVTQTPKHLITATGQRVTLRCSPRSGDLSVYWYQQSLDQGLQFLIQYYNGEERAKGNILERFSAQQFPDLHSELNLSSLELGDSALYFCASSVGRGRTEAFFGQGTRLTVV.

The chain has TRBV19 and TRBJ1-1, with TRBD1 identical over 7 bases. The CDR3 length is 15 residues. V lost 7 bases, J lost 1 base, and 9 bases stayed unmatched. Germline CDR1 and CDR2: LNHDA and SQIVND (reference sequence). The CDR3 loop reads CASIPRQGRNTEAFF. The CDR3, as DNA: TGTGCCAGTATCCCCAGACAGGGACGGAACACTGAAGCTTTCTTT.

Comments on this clonotype: This may arise from a read error, as a much more abundant clone is one base away. The chain couples TRBV12-3 or TRBV12-4 to TRBJ1-1; D remains unclear. Trimming removed 8 bases at V and 1 base at J, with 11 bases between. CDR3 length: 13 amino acids. The DNA for the CDR3 is TGTGCCAGCGGGTTTACAGAGAACACTGAAGCTTTCTTT. It yields the protein CASGFTENTEAFF.